This TCR beta chain derives from a study of blood T cell repertoires in COVID-19. Study-level information: T cells, B-cell-depleted T cells, or PBMCs supplied cDNA or gDNA.

This clone was counted a single time. Methods used by the authors: Amplifying reference gene primers gave estimates of nucleated cell counts. TCRdb keeps only in-frame clones here, not all; method: immunoSEQ multiplex PCR. That table gives V, J and clone size, and the DNA gave D and trimming. Among 200,000 to 300,000 clones listed, 84% were seen once. Input material: peripheral blood. The receptor was derived from a man in his sixties with acute or convalescent COVID-19.

The CDR3 DNA is TGTGCCAGCAACGGGGGGCGGACTGAAGCTTTCTTT. This gives the protein CASNGGRTEAFF. The V gene is TRBV2, the J gene TRBJ1-1; tentative D call: TRBD1 (6 bases). V lost 7 bases and J lost 5, with 11 bases in between. The CDR3 has 12 residues. The germline CDR1 and CDR2 sequences are SNHLY and FYNNEI.